Sequencing of this T cell receptor (beta chain) was carried out in a study of T cell responses to AZD1222 COVID-19 vaccine. Turning to the study itself: Second-dose recipients at about 4 or about 12 weeks were treated as one pooled group. Findings and limits, study-wide: White British ancestry dominated among donors, who included more females, and clonal diversity was possibly underestimated. Unmutated variant regions are reportedly targeted by nearly half of spike-specific TCRs. Seropositive status at baseline applied to only a handful of AZD1222 recipients.

V was cut by 6 bases and J by 1 base, with 12 bases left in between. CDR3 length equals 14 residues. From germline, CDR1 is KGHSH and CDR2 LQKENI. In regard to this clone: What it binds is not known.

Clones were read by immunoSEQ multiplex PCR, and TCRdb kept only the in-frame ones, dropping some. Of about 180,000 clones listed, more than 90% are singletons. Sequencing was performed on peripheral blood, taken on day 0 of AZD1222 vaccination. This sequence originates from an adult in good health. This chain uses TRBV18 with TRBJ1-1; possible D gene TRBD1, 5 bases. CDR3 nucleotide sequence: TGTGCCAGCTCTAAGGACAAGACGAACACTGAAGCTTTCTTT. It codes for CASSKDKTNTEAFF.